A single sample is the source of the 12 T cell receptor beta chains below, sequenced in a study of shared T cell receptors in the human thymus. The assay was immunoSEQ multiplex PCR, and TCRdb's table has in-frame clones only and misses some. The sample has more than 550,000 clones, 70% to 90% seen once. These data are also associated with another study on human thymus T cells.

Source material: thymocytes. These receptors came from a girl under three years old with a congenital heart defect.

The chain carries TRBV5-5 and TRBJ1-4; 8 positions match TRBD1. Germline-derived CDR1 and CDR2 are SGHKS and YYEKEE (reference sequence). CDR3 length equals 14 residues. J was trimmed by 1 base and V by 6 bases; bases with no gene match: 2. The CDR3 is CASNGQGTNEKLFF. CDR3 nucleotide sequence: TGTGCCAGCAACGGACAGGGAACTAATGAAAAACTGTTTTTT. Complete variable domain (other parts from reference TRBV5-5 and TRBJ1-4): DAGVTQSPTHLIKTRGQQVTLRCSPISGHKSVSWYQQVLGQGPQFIFQYYEKEERGRGNFPDRFSARQFPNYSSELNVNALLLGDSALYLCASNGQGTNEKLFFGSGTQLSVL.

The chain combines TRBV6-5 with TRBJ1-1, with TRBD1 matching over 8 bases. The germline V gene encodes CDR1 MNHEY and CDR2 SVGAGI. The ends lost 7 bases at V and 1 base at J; junction bases unmatched: 8. The CDR3 extends over 15 amino acids. CDR3 sequence reads: CASTPDRGTNTEAFF. CDR3 sequence (DNA): TGTGCCAGCACCCCAGACAGGGGAACGAACACTGAAGCTTTCTTT.

V gene TRBV5-1 combines with J gene TRBJ1-1, with D possibly being TRBD1 (5 bases). Germline-derived CDR1 and CDR2 are SGHRS and YFSETQ. This CDR3 comprises 15 residues. V gave up 0 bases and J gave up 3 bases, with 12 bases separating them. Written as DNA, the CDR3 is TGCGCCAGCAGCTTGGTAGGGGAAGTGGACACTGAAGCTTTCTTT. It translates to CASSLVGEVDTEAFF. The full variable domain, with the rest looked up from reference TRBV5-1 and TRBJ1-1, is KAGVTQTPRYLIKTRGQQVTLSCSPISGHRSVSWYQQTPGQGLQFLFEYFSETQRNKGNFPGRFSGRQFSNSRSEMNVSTLELGDSALYLCASSLVGEVDTEAFFGQGTRLTVV.

V usage is TRBV18 and J usage is TRBJ1-1; maybe TRBD1 (6 bases). V lost 4 bases, J lost 4 bases, and 10 bases lay in between. The CDR3 is 13 residues long. Germline values: CDR1 KGHSH, CDR2 LQKENI. Here the CDR3 reads CASSRAGATEAFF. As DNA, the CDR3 is TGTGCCAGCTCACGCGCGGGGGCCACTGAAGCTTTCTTT.

This sequence joins TRBV28 and TRBJ2-2, with 8 bases lining up with TRBD2. The germline V gene has CDR1 MDHEN and CDR2 SYDVKM. This CDR3 region has 16 residues. Germline trimming cut 4 bases from V and 0 bases from J; bases unmatched to any gene: 4. The CDR3 sequence is CASSSNSGANTGELFF. CDR3 DNA sequence: TGTGCCAGCAGTTCAAATAGCGGGGCGAACACCGGGGAGCTGTTTTTT.

V and J are TRBV13 and TRBJ1-2; 9 nucleotides line up with TRBD1. With V trimmed by 2 bases and J by 4 bases, 2 bases remained unmatched. Germline CDR1 and CDR2: PRHDT and FYEKMQ (reference sequence). The CDR3 has 14 residues. This CDR3 reads CASSLSDRGYGYTF. As DNA, the CDR3 is TGTGCCAGCAGCTTATCGGACAGGGGCTATGGCTACACCTTC.

The rearrangement uses TRBV5-1 and TRBJ2-1, with 9 bases that match TRBD1. CDR3 length: 16 amino acids. Germline assignment: CDR1 SGHRS and CDR2 YFSETQ. Trimming took 2 bases from V and 6 from J; bases not matched to a gene: 9. Here the CDR3 reads CASSFKRGTGTNEQFF. The CDR3 bases are TGCGCCAGCAGCTTCAAGAGGGGGACAGGGACCAATGAGCAGTTCTTC.

V is TRBV11-2 and J is TRBJ1-1, with 9 bases identical to TRBD1. Germline lookup yields CDR1 SGHAT and CDR2 FQNNGV. CDR3 length: 14 residues. J was trimmed by 10 bases and V by 1 base; bases with no gene match: 7. CDR3 sequence (DNA): TGTGCCAGCAGCTTAGCACAGGGGGCAGGTGCAGCTTTCTTT. Amino acids: CASSLAQGAGAAFF. Based on the CDR3 plus reference TRBV11-2 and TRBJ1-1, the full variable domain is EAGVAQSPRYKIIEKRQSVAFWCNPISGHATLYWYQQILGQGPKLLIQFQNNGVVDDSQLPKDRFSAERLKGVDSTLKIQPAKLEDSAVYLCASSLAQGAGAAFFGQGTRLTVV.

The V gene is TRBV15, the J gene TRBJ2-7; D possibly corresponds to TRBD1 (6 bases). This CDR3 has 15 amino acids. CDR1 and CDR2 (germline): LNHNV, YYDKDF (reference sequence). V dropped 5 bases and J dropped 3 bases, with 17 bases sitting between them. Here the CDR3 DNA reads TGTGCCACCAGCTTCAGGGGTGGGCCTCACTACGAGCAGTACTTC. This gives the protein CATSFRGGPHYEQYF. The full variable domain, completed using reference TRBV15 and TRBJ2-7, is DAMVIQNPRYQVTQFGKPVTLSCSQTLNHNVMYWYQQKSSQAPKLLFHYYDKDFNNEADTPDNFQSRRPNTSFCFLDIRSPGLGDTAMYLCATSFRGGPHYEQYFGPGTRLTVT.

The chain recombines TRBV14 with TRBJ1-2, with D possibly matching TRBD1 (5 bases). Germline values: CDR1 SGHDN, CDR2 FVKESK. The CDR3 spans 14 residues. Trimming shortened V by 1 base and J by 5 bases, and 11 bases separated the two germline ends. CDR3: CASSQGQPKYGYTF. CDR3 nucleotides: TGTGCCAGCAGCCAAGGACAGCCCAAATATGGCTACACCTTC.

The chain carries TRBV29-1 and TRBJ1-2, with 10 nucleotides matching TRBD1. Germline V gene lookup returns CDR1 SQVTM and CDR2 ANQGSEA. CDR3 length: 14 amino acids. The V segment lost 6 bases and the J segment 4 bases; nucleotides outside the gene matches: 8. CDR3 loop: CSVKDRGSSYGYTF. As DNA, the CDR3 is TGCAGCGTCAAGGACAGGGGGAGCTCCTATGGCTACACCTTC.

This clone was counted between two and nine times. The chain couples TRBV5-1 to TRBJ1-1; 8 nucleotides align to TRBD1. Germline loops: CDR1 SGHRS, CDR2 YFSETQ. Trimming removed 1 base from V and 0 bases from J; junction bases left unmatched: 5. This CDR3 comprises 16 residues. The CDR3 sequence is CASSLWGDRMNTEAFF. CDR3 DNA: TGCGCCAGCAGCTTGTGGGGGGACAGGATGAACACTGAAGCTTTCTTT.